This entry is about one T cell receptor beta chain. What it recognizes is unknown. The source of the sample is a study of cytomegalovirus exposure and HLA in healthy donors. Study-wide findings and caveats: By HLA locus, TCR association rates varied in a later analysis, with DRB1 showing the most and HLA-C the fewest. Presence/absence comparisons presumed near-even sequencing depth among donors. Three chains tied to CMV proved CMV antigen-specific in vitro. Productive status was seen about 90% or about 30% of the time for most TCR beta V segments in an earlier analysis.

The study ran its PCR with 60 Vbeta and 13 Jbeta primers. Sequenced by immunoSEQ multiplex PCR; TCRdb stores in-frame clones only, minus some. The table records under 150,000 clones, about 80% of them present only once. V dropped 8 bases and J dropped 3 bases, with 17 bases sitting between them. CDR1 is MNHEY and CDR2 is SVGAGI in the germline V gene. This CDR3 is built from 14 residues. The chain combines TRBV6-5 with TRBJ2-7; maybe TRBD2 (6 bases). The TCR originated in a man aged 25 to 40 in good health and CMV-seronegative. Sequences were obtained from PBMCs. CDR3 region: CASPGGRGDYEQYF. The CDR3 DNA reads TGTGCCAGCCCCGGCGGACGCGGGGACTACGAGCAGTACTTC.